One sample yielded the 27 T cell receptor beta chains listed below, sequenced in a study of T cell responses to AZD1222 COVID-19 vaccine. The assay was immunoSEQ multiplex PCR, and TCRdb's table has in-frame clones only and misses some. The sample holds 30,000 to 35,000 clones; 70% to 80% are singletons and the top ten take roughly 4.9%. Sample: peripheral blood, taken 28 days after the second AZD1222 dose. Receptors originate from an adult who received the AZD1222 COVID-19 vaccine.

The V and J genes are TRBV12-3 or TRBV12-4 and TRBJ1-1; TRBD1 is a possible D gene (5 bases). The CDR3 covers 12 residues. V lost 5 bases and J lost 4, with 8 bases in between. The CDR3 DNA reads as TGTGCCAGCAGTCGACAGTCCACTGAAGCTTTCTTT. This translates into CASSRQSTEAFF.

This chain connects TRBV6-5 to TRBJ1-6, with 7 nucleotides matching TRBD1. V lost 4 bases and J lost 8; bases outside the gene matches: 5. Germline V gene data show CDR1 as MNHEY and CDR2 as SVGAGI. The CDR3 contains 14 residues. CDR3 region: CASSSQGVDSPLHF. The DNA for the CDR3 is TGTGCCAGCAGTTCGCAGGGGGTCGATTCACCCCTCCACTTT.

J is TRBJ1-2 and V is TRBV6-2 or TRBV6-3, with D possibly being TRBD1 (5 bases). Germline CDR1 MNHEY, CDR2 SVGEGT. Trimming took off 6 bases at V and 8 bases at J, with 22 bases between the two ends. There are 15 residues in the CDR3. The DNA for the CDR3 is TGTGCCAGCAGCCGAACGAACTTCAGGGTAGGGGGCTACACCTTC. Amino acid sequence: CASSRTNFRVGGYTF.

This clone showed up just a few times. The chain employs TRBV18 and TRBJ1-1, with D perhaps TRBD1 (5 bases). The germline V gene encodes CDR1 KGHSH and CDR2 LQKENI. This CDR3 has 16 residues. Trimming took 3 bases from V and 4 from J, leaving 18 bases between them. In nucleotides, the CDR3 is TGTGCCAGCTCACCGTCGGACACCCGGAGGGTCACTGAAGCTTTCTTT. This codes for CASSPSDTRRVTEAFF.

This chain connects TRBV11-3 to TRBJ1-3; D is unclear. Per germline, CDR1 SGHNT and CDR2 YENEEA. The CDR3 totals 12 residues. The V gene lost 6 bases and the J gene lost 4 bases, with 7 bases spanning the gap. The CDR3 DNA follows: TGTGCCAGCAGGGATATGGGAAACACCATATATTTT. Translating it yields CASRDMGNTIYF.

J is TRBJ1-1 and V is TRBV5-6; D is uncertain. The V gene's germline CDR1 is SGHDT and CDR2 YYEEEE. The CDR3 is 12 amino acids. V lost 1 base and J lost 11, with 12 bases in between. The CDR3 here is CASSLFSAKAFF. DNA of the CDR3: TGTGCCAGCAGCTTGTTTAGTGCTAAGGCTTTCTTT.

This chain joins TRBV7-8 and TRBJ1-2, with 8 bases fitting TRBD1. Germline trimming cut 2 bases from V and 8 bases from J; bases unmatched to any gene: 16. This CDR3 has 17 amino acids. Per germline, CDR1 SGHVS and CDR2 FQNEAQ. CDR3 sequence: CASSLSQGAAQLTGYTF. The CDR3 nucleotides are TGTGCCAGCAGCTTATCCCAGGGGGCTGCACAGCTAACCGGCTACACCTTC.

The CDR3 protein is CASSQGAGGTTDTQYF. CDR3 coding DNA: TGCGCCAGCAGCCAAGGGGCCGGGGGGACGACAGATACGCAGTATTTT. The chain couples TRBV4-1 to TRBJ2-3; 7 bases are a match to TRBD2. Losses at the gene ends were 1 base for V and 3 bases for J; bases not matched to a gene: 7. The CDR3 contains 16 residues. Germline CDR1 and CDR2: MGHRA and YSYEKL.

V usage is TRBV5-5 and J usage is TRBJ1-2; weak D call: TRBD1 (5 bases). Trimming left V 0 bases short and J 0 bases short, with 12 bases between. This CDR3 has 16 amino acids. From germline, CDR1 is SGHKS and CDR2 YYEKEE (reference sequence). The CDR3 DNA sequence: TGTGCCAGCAGCTTGGGAGGCGGGGGAGCTAACTATGGCTACACCTTC. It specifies CASSLGGGGANYGYTF.

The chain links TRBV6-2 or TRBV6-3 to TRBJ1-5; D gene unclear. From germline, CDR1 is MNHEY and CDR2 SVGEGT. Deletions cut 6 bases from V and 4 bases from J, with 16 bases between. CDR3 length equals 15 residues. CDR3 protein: CASSPRGTANQPQHF. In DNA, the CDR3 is TGTGCCAGCAGCCCGCGGGGTACAGCTAATCAGCCCCAGCATTTT.

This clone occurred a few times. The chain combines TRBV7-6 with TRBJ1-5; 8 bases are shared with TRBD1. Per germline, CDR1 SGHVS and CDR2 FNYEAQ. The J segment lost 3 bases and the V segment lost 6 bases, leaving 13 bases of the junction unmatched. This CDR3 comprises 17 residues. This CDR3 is CASSKHRDRSFNQPQHF. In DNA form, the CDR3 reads TGTGCCAGCAGTAAGCACCGGGACAGGTCCTTCAATCAGCCCCAGCATTTT.

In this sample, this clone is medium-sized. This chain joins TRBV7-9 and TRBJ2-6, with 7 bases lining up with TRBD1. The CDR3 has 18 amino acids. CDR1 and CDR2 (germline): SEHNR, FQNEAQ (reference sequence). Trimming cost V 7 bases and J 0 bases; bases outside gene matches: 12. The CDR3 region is CASTQSGTDYSGANVLTF. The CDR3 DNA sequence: TGTGCCAGCACCCAATCCGGGACAGACTACTCTGGGGCCAACGTCCTGACTTTC.

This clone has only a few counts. CDR3 loop: CASSQGNRGLYEQYF. In DNA form, the CDR3 reads TGTGCCAGCAGCCAAGGAAACAGGGGGCTCTACGAGCAGTACTTC. The V call is TRBV3-1 (or the pseudogene TRBV3-2), the J call TRBJ2-7, with 9 bases fitting TRBD1. After removal of 1 base from V and 3 bases from J, the junction contained 4 bases not matched to a gene. Germline loops: CDR1 LGHDT, CDR2 YNNKEL (reference sequence). The CDR3 length is 15 residues.

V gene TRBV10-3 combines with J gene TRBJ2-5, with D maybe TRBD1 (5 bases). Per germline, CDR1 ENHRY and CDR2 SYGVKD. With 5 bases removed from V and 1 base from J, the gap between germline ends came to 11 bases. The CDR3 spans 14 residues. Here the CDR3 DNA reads TGTGCCATCAGTCTCAGGGCGACCCAAGAGACCCAGTACTTC. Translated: CAISLRATQETQYF.

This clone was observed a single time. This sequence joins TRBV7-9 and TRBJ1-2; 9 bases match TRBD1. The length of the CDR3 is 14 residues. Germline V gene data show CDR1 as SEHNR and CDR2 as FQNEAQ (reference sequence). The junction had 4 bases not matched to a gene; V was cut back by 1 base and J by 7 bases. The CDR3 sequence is CASSLEGQGSGYTF. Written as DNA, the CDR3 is TGTGCCAGCAGCTTAGAGGGACAGGGCTCTGGCTACACCTTC.

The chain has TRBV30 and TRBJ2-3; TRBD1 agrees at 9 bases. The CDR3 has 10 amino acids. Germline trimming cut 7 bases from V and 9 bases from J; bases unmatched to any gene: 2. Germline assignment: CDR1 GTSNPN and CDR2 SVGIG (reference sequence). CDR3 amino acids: CASGQGTQYF. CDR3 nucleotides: TGTGCCTCGGGACAGGGCACGCAGTATTTT.

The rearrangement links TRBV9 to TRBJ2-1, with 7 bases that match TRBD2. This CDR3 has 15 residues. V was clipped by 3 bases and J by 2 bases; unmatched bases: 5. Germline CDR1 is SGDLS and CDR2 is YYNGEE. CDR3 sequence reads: CASSAPSGAYNEQFF. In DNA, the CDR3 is TGTGCCAGCAGCGCCCCTAGCGGTGCCTACAATGAGCAGTTCTTC.

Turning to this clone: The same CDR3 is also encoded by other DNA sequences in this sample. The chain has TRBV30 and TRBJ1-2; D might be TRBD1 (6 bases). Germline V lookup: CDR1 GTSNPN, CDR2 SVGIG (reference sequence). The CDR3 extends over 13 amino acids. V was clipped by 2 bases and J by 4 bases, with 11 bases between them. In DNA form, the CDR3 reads TGTGCCTGGAGTAGAGACAGGCCCTATGGCTACACCTTC. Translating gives CAWSRDRPYGYTF. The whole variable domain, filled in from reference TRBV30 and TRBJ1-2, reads SQTIHQWPATLVQPVGSPLSLECTVEGTSNPNLYWYRQAAGRGLQLLFYSVGIGQISSEVPQNLSASRPQDRQFILSSKKLLLSDSGFYLCAWSRDRPYGYTFGSGTRLTVV.

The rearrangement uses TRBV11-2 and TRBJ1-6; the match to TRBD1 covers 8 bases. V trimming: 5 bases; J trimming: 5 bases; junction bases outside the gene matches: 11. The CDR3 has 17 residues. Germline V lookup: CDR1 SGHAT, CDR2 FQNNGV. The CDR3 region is CASSPRTGRFNNSPLHF. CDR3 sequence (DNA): TGTGCCAGCAGCCCCCGGACAGGGAGATTTAATAATTCACCCCTCCACTTT.

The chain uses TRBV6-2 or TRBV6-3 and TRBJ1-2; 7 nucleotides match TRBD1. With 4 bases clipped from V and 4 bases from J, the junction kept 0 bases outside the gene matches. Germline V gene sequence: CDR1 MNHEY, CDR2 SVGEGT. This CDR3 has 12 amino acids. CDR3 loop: CASSWTGYGYTF. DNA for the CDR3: TGTGCCAGCAGTTGGACAGGCTATGGCTACACCTTC.

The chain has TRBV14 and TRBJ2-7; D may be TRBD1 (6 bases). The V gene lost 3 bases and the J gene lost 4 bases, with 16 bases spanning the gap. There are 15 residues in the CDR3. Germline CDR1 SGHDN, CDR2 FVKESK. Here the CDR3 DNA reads TGTGCCAGCAGCCAGGCGGTAGGCACAGGGTACGAGCAGTACTTC. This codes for CASSQAVGTGYEQYF.

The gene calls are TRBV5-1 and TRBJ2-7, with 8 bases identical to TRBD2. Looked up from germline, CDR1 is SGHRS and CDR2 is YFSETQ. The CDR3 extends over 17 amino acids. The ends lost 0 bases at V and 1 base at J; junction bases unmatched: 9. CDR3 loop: CASSLARAGGASYEQYF. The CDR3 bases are TGCGCCAGCAGCTTGGCCCGGGCCGGGGGGGCGTCCTACGAGCAGTACTTC.

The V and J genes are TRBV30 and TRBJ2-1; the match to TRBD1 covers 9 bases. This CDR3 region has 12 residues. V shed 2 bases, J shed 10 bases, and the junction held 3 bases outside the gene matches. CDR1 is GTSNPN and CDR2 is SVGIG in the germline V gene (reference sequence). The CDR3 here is CAWSFGTGEQFF. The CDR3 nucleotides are TGTGCCTGGAGTTTCGGGACAGGGGAGCAGTTCTTC.

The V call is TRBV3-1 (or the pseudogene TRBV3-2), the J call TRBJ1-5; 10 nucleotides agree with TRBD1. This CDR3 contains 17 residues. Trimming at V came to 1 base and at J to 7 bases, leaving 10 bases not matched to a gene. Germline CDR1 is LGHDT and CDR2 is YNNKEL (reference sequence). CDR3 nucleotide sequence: TGTGCCAGCAGCCAAGCCGGCCGACAGGGGGCTAGCCAGCCCCAGCATTTT. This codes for CASSQAGRQGASQPQHF.

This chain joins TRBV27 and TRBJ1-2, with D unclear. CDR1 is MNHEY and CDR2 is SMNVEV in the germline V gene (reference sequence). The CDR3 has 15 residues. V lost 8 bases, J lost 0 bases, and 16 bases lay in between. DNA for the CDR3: TGTGCCAGCCCACGCCCCCCGATGGCTAACTATGGCTACACCTTC. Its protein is CASPRPPMANYGYTF.

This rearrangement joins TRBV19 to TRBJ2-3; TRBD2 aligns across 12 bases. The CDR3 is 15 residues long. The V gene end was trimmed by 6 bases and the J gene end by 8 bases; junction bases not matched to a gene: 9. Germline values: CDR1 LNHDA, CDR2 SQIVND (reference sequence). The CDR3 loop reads CASRALLAGGGTQYF. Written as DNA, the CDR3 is TGTGCCAGTAGGGCCTTACTAGCGGGAGGTGGTACGCAGTATTTT.

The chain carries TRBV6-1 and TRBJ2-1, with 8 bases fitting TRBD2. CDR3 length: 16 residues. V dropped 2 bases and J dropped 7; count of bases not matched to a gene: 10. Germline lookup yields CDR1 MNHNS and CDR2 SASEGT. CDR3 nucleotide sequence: TGTGCCAGCAGTGAAACGGGGGGGCCTGTGGAGAATGAGCAGTTCTTC. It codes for CASSETGGPVENEQFF.